A single sample is the source of the 26 T cell receptor beta chains below, sequenced in a study of T cell responses to AZD1222 COVID-19 vaccine. Method: immunoSEQ multiplex PCR; TCRdb's copy keeps in-frame clones and lacks some. The sample holds more than 80,000 clones; 88% are singletons and the top ten take 5.8%. This specimen was peripheral blood, taken on day 0 of AZD1222 vaccination. The receptors shown here come from an adult in good health.

The genes are TRBV3-1 (or the pseudogene TRBV3-2) and TRBJ2-7, with 7 positions matching TRBD2. V shed 2 bases and J 3 bases; nucleotides not matched to a gene: 13. The germline V gene encodes CDR1 LGHDT and CDR2 YNNKEL (reference sequence). The CDR3 is made up of 17 amino acids. CDR3 region: CASSQNQGGRFLYEQYF. The CDR3 bases are TGTGCCAGCAGCCAAAATCAGGGCGGGAGATTCCTCTACGAGCAGTACTTC.

The chain carries TRBV29-1 and TRBJ2-1; TRBD2 matches at 7 bases. With V trimmed by 7 bases and J by 5 bases, 8 bases remained unmatched. Germline lookup yields CDR1 SQVTM and CDR2 ANQGSEA. The CDR3 totals 13 residues. CDR3 sequence reads: CSGEWGGNNEQFF. The CDR3 bases are TGCAGCGGAGAGTGGGGGGGGAACAATGAGCAGTTCTTC.

This clone was picked up a small number of times. The rearrangement joins TRBV5-1 to TRBJ2-3; 8 positions match TRBD2. This CDR3 is 16 amino acids long. CDR1 SGHRS and CDR2 YFSETQ come from the germline V gene. With 1 base clipped from V and 0 bases from J, the junction kept 4 bases outside the gene matches. The CDR3 region has the DNA TGCGCCAGCAGCTTGCTGCCTAGCGGGAGCACAGATACGCAGTATTTT. Translating it yields CASSLLPSGSTDTQYF. The full variable domain, rest sourced from reference TRBV5-1 and TRBJ2-3, is KAGVTQTPRYLIKTRGQQVTLSCSPISGHRSVSWYQQTPGQGLQFLFEYFSETQRNKGNFPGRFSGRQFSNSRSEMNVSTLELGDSALYLCASSLLPSGSTDTQYFGPGTRLTVL.

J is TRBJ2-5 and V is TRBV9; no clear D gene. The CDR3 has 13 residues. CDR1 is SGDLS, CDR2 YYNGEE, per germline. The V end lost 4 bases, the J end lost 0 bases, and 7 bases lay between the germline ends. CDR3 in DNA: TGTGCCAGCAGCCCCCTGTACCAAGAGACCCAGTACTTC. This gives the protein CASSPLYQETQYF.

V gene TRBV20-1 combines with J gene TRBJ1-5; TRBD1 matches 8 bases. With 3 bases clipped from V and 6 bases from J, the junction kept 7 bases outside the gene matches. The CDR3 loop spans 14 amino acids. Germline CDR1 reads DFQATT; CDR2 reads SNEGSKA (reference sequence). In nucleotides, the CDR3 is TGCAGTGCTAGTGGCAGGGGGCACGTTCAGCCCCAGCATTTT. It is translated as CSASGRGHVQPQHF.

This rearrangement joins TRBV5-4 to TRBJ1-2, with D maybe TRBD1 (6 bases). CDR1 is SGHNT, CDR2 YYREEE, per germline (reference sequence). Trimming stripped 4 bases from V and 1 base from J, with 17 bases between. The CDR3 covers 16 residues. This CDR3 reads CASSPGARGGNYGYTF. The CDR3 region has the DNA TGTGCCAGCAGCCCGGGGGCGAGGGGGGGTAACTATGGCTACACCTTC.

The rearrangement links TRBV5-1 to TRBJ2-2; possibly TRBD1 for D (6 bases). V dropped 7 bases and J dropped 0 bases, with 16 bases sitting between them. In germline, CDR1 is SGHRS, CDR2 YFSETQ. The CDR3 loop spans 16 amino acids. CDR3 coding DNA: TGCGCCAGCTCATGGAGGACAGACTCGAACACCGGGGAGCTGTTTTTT. This gives the protein CASSWRTDSNTGELFF.

The rearrangement links TRBV9 to TRBJ1-4; D is possibly TRBD1 (6 bases). Trimming removed 3 bases at V and 5 bases at J, with 14 bases between. The CDR3 covers 15 residues. Germline V CDR1 and CDR2: SGDLS, YYNGEE. This CDR3 reads CASSDVQGSNEKLFF. CDR3 bases: TGTGCCAGCAGCGACGTACAGGGATCAAATGAAAAACTGTTTTTT.

This chain connects TRBV6-5 to TRBJ1-2; D not resolved. Trimming left V 5 bases short and J 4 bases short, with 5 bases between. Germline lookup yields CDR1 MNHEY and CDR2 SVGAGI. The CDR3 spans 11 residues. In DNA form, the CDR3 reads TGTGCCAGCAGTAACAGCTATGGCTACACCTTC. It codes for CASSNSYGYTF.

The chain combines TRBV15 with TRBJ1-1; D is perhaps TRBD1 (5 bases). The CDR3 contains 12 residues. Looked up from germline, CDR1 is LNHNV and CDR2 is YYDKDF (reference sequence). Deletions cut 8 bases from V and 2 bases from J, with 9 bases between. The CDR3 coding sequence is TGTGCCACCCGGGGCCCCAACACTGAAGCTTTCTTT. This translates into CATRGPNTEAFF.

This rearrangement joins TRBV3-1 (or the pseudogene TRBV3-2) to TRBJ1-6; possibly TRBD1 for D (5 bases). Trimming left V 1 base short and J 7 bases short, with 14 bases between. In germline, CDR1 is LGHDT, CDR2 YNNKEL (reference sequence). The CDR3 extends over 16 amino acids. The DNA for the CDR3 is TGTGCCAGCAGCCAAGTCAAGGGCAGGGTAAATTCACCCCTCCACTTT. This codes for CASSQVKGRVNSPLHF.

The chain's CDR3 is CASSYTSNQPQHF. The CDR3 DNA reads TGTGCCAGCAGTTACACGAGCAATCAGCCCCAGCATTTT. The V gene is TRBV6-2 or TRBV6-3, the J gene TRBJ1-5; no clear D gene. CDR3 length: 13 amino acids. Germline V CDR1 and CDR2: MNHEY, SVGEGT. Trimming left V 2 bases short and J 1 base short, with 3 bases between.

This chain joins TRBV6-2 or TRBV6-3 and TRBJ2-2; D gene unclear. The CDR3 length is 15 residues. V shed 0 bases and J shed 1 base, with 6 bases lying between them. Germline CDR1 reads MNHEY; CDR2 reads SVGEGT. The CDR3 bases are TGTGCCAGCAGTTACTCGACCAGGAACACCGGGGAGCTGTTTTTT. Translation: CASSYSTRNTGELFF.

This CDR3 reads CASQAGTENIQYF. The DNA of the CDR3 is TGTGCCAGCCAAGCAGGGACTGAAAACATTCAGTACTTC. V usage is TRBV5-4 and J usage is TRBJ2-4; D is perhaps TRBD2 (6 bases). CDR3 size: 13 residues. Trimming stripped 7 bases from V and 5 bases from J, with 13 bases between. Germline CDR1 reads SGHNT; CDR2 reads YYREEE (reference sequence). The full variable domain, rest sourced from reference TRBV5-4 and TRBJ2-4, is ETGVTQSPTHLIKTRGQQVTLRCSSQSGHNTVSWYQQALGQGPQFIFQYYREEENGRGNFPPRFSGLQFPNYSSELNVNALELDDSALYLCASQAGTENIQYFGAGTRLSVL.

The rearrangement uses TRBV23-1 and TRBJ2-7; TRBD1 might be the D (5 bases). TRBV23-1 is noted as an ORF with a role that remains uncertain. V dropped 0 bases and J dropped 4 bases, with 19 bases sitting between them. The CDR3 is 17 residues long. Here the CDR3 reads CASSQSVQAGKRYEQYF. CDR3 DNA: TGCGCCAGCAGTCAATCGGTGCAGGCAGGGAAGAGATACGAGCAGTACTTC.

The J gene is TRBJ2-1, the V gene TRBV6-5; D perhaps matches TRBD2 (5 bases). This CDR3 has 13 residues. Trimming left V 8 bases short and J 9 bases short, with 17 bases between. The germline CDR1 and CDR2 sequences are MNHEY and SVGAGI. The CDR3 loop reads CASHERDLGEQFF. In nucleotides, the CDR3 is TGTGCCAGCCATGAGAGGGATTTGGGTGAGCAGTTCTTC.

This rearrangement joins TRBV7-9 to TRBJ2-7; TRBD2 is a possible D gene (5 bases). Germline V CDR1 and CDR2: SEHNR, FQNEAQ (reference sequence). Trimming shortened V by 1 base and J by 5 bases, and 9 bases separated the two germline ends. The CDR3 contains 13 residues. The CDR3 sequence: CASSLVSVHEQYF. The CDR3 DNA reads as TGTGCCAGCAGCTTAGTTAGCGTCCACGAGCAGTACTTC.

The V gene is TRBV9, the J gene TRBJ2-3, with 10 positions matching TRBD2. Germline CDR1 is SGDLS and CDR2 is YYNGEE. Trimming removed 0 bases from V and 1 base from J; junction bases left unmatched: 8. The CDR3 runs 18 residues. The CDR3 coding sequence is TGTGCCAGCAGCGTAGTTGGAGCGGGAGGGCCAGGCACAGATACGCAGTATTTT. This encodes CASSVVGAGGPGTDTQYF.

The chain links TRBV7-2 to TRBJ1-2, with D unclear. CDR1 SGHTA and CDR2 FQGNSA come from the germline V gene. The CDR3 contains 13 residues. Trimming removed 4 bases at V and 3 bases at J, with 9 bases between. Here the CDR3 reads CASSSPGYYGYTF. CDR3 sequence (DNA): TGTGCCAGCAGCTCCCCCGGCTACTATGGCTACACCTTC.

V usage is TRBV2 and J usage is TRBJ2-5, with D perhaps being TRBD1 or TRBD2 (5 bases each). CDR3 size: 15 residues. The germline gives CDR1 SNHLY, CDR2 FYNNEI. The ends were cut back, 6 bases at V and 5 bases at J, with 19 bases in the middle. CDR3 protein: CASSPRFGGGETQYF. CDR3 coding DNA: TGTGCCAGCAGCCCAAGATTTGGGGGTGGGGAGACCCAGTACTTC. The full variable domain, rest sourced from reference TRBV2 and TRBJ2-5, is EPEVTQTPSHQVTQMGQEVILRCVPISNHLYFYWYRQILGQKVEFLVSFYNNEISEKSEIFDDQFSVERPDGSNFTLKIRSTKLEDSAMYFCASSPRFGGGETQYFGPGTRLLVL.

This clone was recorded once. The rearrangement links TRBV5-1 to TRBJ2-7; tentatively, D is TRBD2 (5 bases). Trimming cost V 0 bases and J 7 bases, with 11 bases left between them. This CDR3 is built from 13 residues. The germline V gene has CDR1 SGHRS and CDR2 YFSETQ. The CDR3 here is CASSLAQDWEQYF. CDR3 nucleotides: TGCGCCAGCAGCTTGGCGCAGGACTGGGAGCAGTACTTC.

The V and J genes are TRBV15 and TRBJ2-2, with 8 nucleotides matching TRBD2. CDR1 LNHNV and CDR2 YYDKDF come from the germline V gene (reference sequence). The V segment lost 0 bases and the J segment 6 bases; nucleotides outside the gene matches: 3. The CDR3 runs 15 residues. CDR3 sequence (DNA): TGTGCCACCAGCAGAGATCAAGCGGGAGCCGGGGAGCTGTTTTTT. Its protein product is CATSRDQAGAGELFF.

This clone has just one count. CDR3 amino acids: CASSLSVGHNDQPQHF. The CDR3 nucleotides read TGTGCCAGCAGTTTATCGGTTGGGCACAATGATCAGCCCCAGCATTTT. The V gene is TRBV27, the J gene TRBJ1-5; D is unresolved. Trimming cost V 0 bases and J 5 bases, with 14 bases left between them. This CDR3 is 16 amino acids long. Looked up from germline, CDR1 is MNHEY and CDR2 is SMNVEV (reference sequence).

The gene calls are TRBV6-6 and TRBJ1-2; D unclear. V was cut by 6 bases and J by 8 bases, with 7 bases left in between. The CDR3 loop spans 10 amino acids. Germline assignment: CDR1 MNHNY and CDR2 SVGAGI (reference sequence). The CDR3 nucleotides read TGTGCCAGCAGCTGGAGGGGCTACACCTTC. Protein sequence: CASSWRGYTF.

J is TRBJ2-3 and V is TRBV2, with TRBD2 identical over 7 bases. V was pared by 4 bases and J by 0 bases, with 4 bases of the junction left unmatched. The CDR3 totals 15 residues. The germline CDR1 and CDR2 sequences are SNHLY and FYNNEI. This chain's CDR3 is CASSASGTSTDTQYF. The CDR3 DNA reads as TGTGCCAGCAGTGCTAGCGGCACTAGCACAGATACGCAGTATTTT.

This chain links TRBV7-9 with TRBJ2-1; D gene uncertain. Trimming took 5 bases from V and 4 from J, leaving 18 bases between them. This CDR3 region has 16 residues. Germline V gives CDR1 SEHNR, CDR2 FQNEAQ (reference sequence). Written as DNA, the CDR3 is TGTGCCAGCAGCCTAAAACGAGTGGTAGGGTACAATGAGCAGTTCTTC. Residues: CASSLKRVVGYNEQFF.